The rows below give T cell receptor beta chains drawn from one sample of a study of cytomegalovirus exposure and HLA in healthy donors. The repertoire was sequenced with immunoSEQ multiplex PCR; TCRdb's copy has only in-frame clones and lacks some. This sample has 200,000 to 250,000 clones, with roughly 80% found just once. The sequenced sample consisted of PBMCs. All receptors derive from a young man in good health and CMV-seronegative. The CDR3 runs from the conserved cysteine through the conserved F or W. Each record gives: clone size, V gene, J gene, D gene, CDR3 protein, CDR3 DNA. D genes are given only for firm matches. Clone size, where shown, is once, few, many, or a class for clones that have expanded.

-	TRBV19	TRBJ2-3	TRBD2	CASSSLLGRGATDTQYF	TGTGCCAGTAGTTCCCTCCTGGGGCGGGGGGCGACAGATACGCAGTATTTT
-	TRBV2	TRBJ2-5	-	CASSRVLQETQYF	TGTGCCAGCAGTCGAGTTTTGCAAGAGACCCAGTACTTC
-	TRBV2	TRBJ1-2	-	CASAAGFYGYTF	TGTGCCAGCGCGGCGGGATTCTATGGCTACACCTTC
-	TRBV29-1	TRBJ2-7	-	CSVVSGPPYEQYF	TGCAGCGTTGTGTCAGGTCCTCCCTACGAGCAGTACTTC
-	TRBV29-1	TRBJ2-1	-	CSVPTGSSYNEQFF	TGCAGCGTCCCTACAGGGAGCTCCTACAATGAGCAGTTCTTC
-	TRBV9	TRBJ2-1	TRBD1	CASSVQGQPYNEQFF	TGTGCCAGCAGCGTCCAGGGACAGCCCTACAATGAGCAGTTCTTC
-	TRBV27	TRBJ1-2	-	CASSLAGFNYGYTF	TGTGCCAGCAGTTTAGCGGGATTTAACTATGGCTACACCTTC
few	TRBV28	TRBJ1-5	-	CASSLLAQPQHF	TGTGCCAGCAGTTTATTGGCTCAGCCCCAGCATTTT
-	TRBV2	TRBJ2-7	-	CASRGAIDEQYF	TGTGCCAGCAGGGGGGCCATCGACGAGCAGTACTTC
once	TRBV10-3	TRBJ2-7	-	CAISVGTGAYEQYF	TGTGCCATCAGTGTAGGTACAGGAGCCTACGAGCAGTACTTC
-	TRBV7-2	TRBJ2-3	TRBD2	CASSPRLAEVPTDTQYF	TGTGCCAGCAGCCCACGCCTAGCGGAGGTACCCACAGATACGCAGTATTTT
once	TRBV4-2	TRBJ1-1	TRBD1	CASSFRQGSDTEAFF	TGTGCCAGCAGCTTCCGACAGGGCAGCGACACTGAAGCTTTCTTT
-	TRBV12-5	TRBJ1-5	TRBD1	CASSQGDQPQHF	TGTGCTAGCTCGCAGGGGGATCAGCCCCAGCATTTT
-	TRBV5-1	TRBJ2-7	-	CASSLDRFSYEQYF	TGCGCCAGCAGCTTGGACAGATTCTCCTACGAGCAGTACTTC
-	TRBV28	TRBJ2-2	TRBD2	CASSLPGGATGELFF	TGTGCCAGCAGCCTCCCGGGGGGAGCCACCGGGGAGCTGTTTTTT
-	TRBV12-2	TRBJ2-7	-	CASRLGSSGSYEQYF	TGTGCAAGTCGCTTAGGGAGTAGCGGCTCCTACGAGCAGTACTTC
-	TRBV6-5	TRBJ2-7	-	CASSFTGSYEQYF	TGTGCCAGCAGCTTTACAGGGAGCTACGAGCAGTACTTC
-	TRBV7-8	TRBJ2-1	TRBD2	CASSPVAGASYNEQFF	TGTGCCAGCAGCCCGGTAGCGGGGGCGTCCTACAATGAGCAGTTCTTC
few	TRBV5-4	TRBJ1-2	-	CASSLKGVNYGYTF	TGTGCCAGCAGCTTGAAGGGGGTCAACTATGGCTACACCTTC
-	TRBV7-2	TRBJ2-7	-	CASSWYPGGDEQYF	TGTGCCAGCAGCTGGTACCCTGGCGGGGACGAGCAGTACTTC
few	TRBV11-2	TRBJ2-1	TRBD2	CASSLPPGGVNNEQFF	TGTGCCAGCAGCCTCCCGCCCGGGGGGGTTAACAATGAGCAGTTCTTC
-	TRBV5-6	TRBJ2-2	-	CASYSGGPINTGELFF	TGTGCCAGCTACTCCGGCGGTCCCATAAACACCGGGGAGCTGTTTTTT
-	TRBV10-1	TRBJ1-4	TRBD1	CASSEPRQGAATNEKLFF	TGCGCCAGCAGTGAGCCGAGACAGGGGGCAGCAACTAATGAAAAACTGTTTTTT
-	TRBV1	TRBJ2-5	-	CTSSQEPGGYQETQYF	TGCACCAGCAGCCAAGAACCGGGGGGGTACCAAGAGACCCAGTACTTC
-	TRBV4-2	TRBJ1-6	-	CASSQGGLGGLTSPLHF	TGTGCCAGCAGCCAAGGGGGACTGGGAGGTTTGACTTCACCCCTCCACTTT
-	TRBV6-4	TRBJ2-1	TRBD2	CASSAHEAGAYNEQFF	TGTGCCAGCAGCGCGCACGAAGCGGGGGCCTACAATGAGCAGTTCTTC
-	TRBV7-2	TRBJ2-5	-	CASSLAGRGETQYF	TGTGCCAGCAGCTTAGCGGGCAGGGGAGAGACCCAGTACTTC
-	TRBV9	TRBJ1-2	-	CASSVVTDANYGYTF	TGTGCCAGCAGCGTAGTCACAGACGCTAACTATGGCTACACCTTC
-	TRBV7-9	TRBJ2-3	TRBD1	CASSLGTGTDTQYF	TGTGCCAGCAGCTTAGGGACAGGAACAGATACGCAGTATTTT
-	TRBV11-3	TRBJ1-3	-	CASRLQGQSSGNTIYF	TGTGCCAGCAGATTGCAAGGACAGTCCTCTGGAAACACCATATATTTT
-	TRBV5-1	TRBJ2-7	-	CASSHSPGQPNRSYEQYF	TGCGCCAGCAGTCATTCACCGGGACAACCTAACCGTTCCTACGAGCAGTACTTC
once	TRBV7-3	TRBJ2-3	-	CASSLTGTTTDTQYF	TGTGCCAGCAGCTTAACCGGGACAACCACAGATACGCAGTATTTT
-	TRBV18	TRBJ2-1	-	CASSPDRPNEQFF	TGTGCCAGCTCACCGGACAGACCTAATGAGCAGTTCTTC
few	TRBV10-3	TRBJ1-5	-	CAISESANQPQHF	TGTGCCATCAGTGAGTCGGCCAATCAGCCCCAGCATTTT
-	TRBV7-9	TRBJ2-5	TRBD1	CASSYRGRGETQYF	TGTGCCAGCAGTTACAGGGGGCGCGGGGAGACCCAGTACTTC
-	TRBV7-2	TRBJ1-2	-	CASSRPQAIYGYTF	TGTGCCAGCAGCAGACCCCAGGCGATCTATGGCTACACCTTC
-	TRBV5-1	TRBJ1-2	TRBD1	CASGTRTGVNYGYTF	TGCGCCAGCGGTACCCGGACAGGGGTTAACTATGGCTACACCTTC
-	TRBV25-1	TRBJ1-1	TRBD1	CASSKTGGGTEAFF	TGTGCCAGCAGCAAGACAGGGGGCGGCACTGAAGCTTTCTTT
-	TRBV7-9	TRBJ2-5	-	CASSLELRETQYF	TGTGCCAGCAGCTTAGAATTACGGGAGACCCAGTACTTC
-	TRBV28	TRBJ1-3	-	CASSPPGLTGNTIYF	TGTGCCAGCAGTCCACCGGGACTTACTGGAAACACCATATATTTT
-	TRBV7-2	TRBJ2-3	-	CASSLGQRDTQYF	TGTGCCAGCAGCTTAGGTCAGCGAGATACGCAGTATTTT
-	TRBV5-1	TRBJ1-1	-	CASSLESIVTEAFF	TGCGCCAGCAGCTTGGAAAGTATTGTGACAGAGGCTTTCTTT
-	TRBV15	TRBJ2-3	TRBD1	CATSPGQGGDTQYF	TGTGCCACCAGTCCGGGACAGGGGGGAGATACGCAGTATTTT
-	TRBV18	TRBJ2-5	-	CASSPPSGVVETQYF	TGTGCCAGCTCACCACCGTCAGGGGTCGTGGAGACCCAGTACTTC
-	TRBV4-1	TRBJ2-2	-	CASSQNTPQSSGELFF	TGCGCCAGCAGCCAAAACACCCCCCAATCAAGCGGGGAGCTGTTTTTT